This T cell receptor beta chain is drawn from a study of cytotoxic CD8 clonotypes in ibrutinib-treated CLL. Study-level results: At the start, clonality exceeded age-matched healthy donors and followed circulating CD8+ T-cell counts.

Only in-frame clones appear in the TCRdb table, and some are missing; sequencing was by immunoSEQ multiplex PCR. The sample includes over 95,000 clones, 50% to 65% of them seen just once. V trimming: 2 bases; J trimming: 12 bases; junction bases outside the gene matches: 10. From germline, CDR1 is MNHNS and CDR2 SASEGT. The CDR3 has 14 residues. The sample holds a few counts of this clone. What it binds is not known. The V gene is TRBV6-1, the J gene TRBJ2-1, with 7 bases aligning to TRBD1. The source was PBMCs, collected after 24 months of ibrutinib treatment. The sequence derives from a human donor with chronic lymphocytic leukemia. CDR3 residues: CASSEFRGQATQFF. The CDR3 region has the DNA TGTGCCAGCAGTGAATTCCGAGGACAGGCCACGCAGTTCTTC.